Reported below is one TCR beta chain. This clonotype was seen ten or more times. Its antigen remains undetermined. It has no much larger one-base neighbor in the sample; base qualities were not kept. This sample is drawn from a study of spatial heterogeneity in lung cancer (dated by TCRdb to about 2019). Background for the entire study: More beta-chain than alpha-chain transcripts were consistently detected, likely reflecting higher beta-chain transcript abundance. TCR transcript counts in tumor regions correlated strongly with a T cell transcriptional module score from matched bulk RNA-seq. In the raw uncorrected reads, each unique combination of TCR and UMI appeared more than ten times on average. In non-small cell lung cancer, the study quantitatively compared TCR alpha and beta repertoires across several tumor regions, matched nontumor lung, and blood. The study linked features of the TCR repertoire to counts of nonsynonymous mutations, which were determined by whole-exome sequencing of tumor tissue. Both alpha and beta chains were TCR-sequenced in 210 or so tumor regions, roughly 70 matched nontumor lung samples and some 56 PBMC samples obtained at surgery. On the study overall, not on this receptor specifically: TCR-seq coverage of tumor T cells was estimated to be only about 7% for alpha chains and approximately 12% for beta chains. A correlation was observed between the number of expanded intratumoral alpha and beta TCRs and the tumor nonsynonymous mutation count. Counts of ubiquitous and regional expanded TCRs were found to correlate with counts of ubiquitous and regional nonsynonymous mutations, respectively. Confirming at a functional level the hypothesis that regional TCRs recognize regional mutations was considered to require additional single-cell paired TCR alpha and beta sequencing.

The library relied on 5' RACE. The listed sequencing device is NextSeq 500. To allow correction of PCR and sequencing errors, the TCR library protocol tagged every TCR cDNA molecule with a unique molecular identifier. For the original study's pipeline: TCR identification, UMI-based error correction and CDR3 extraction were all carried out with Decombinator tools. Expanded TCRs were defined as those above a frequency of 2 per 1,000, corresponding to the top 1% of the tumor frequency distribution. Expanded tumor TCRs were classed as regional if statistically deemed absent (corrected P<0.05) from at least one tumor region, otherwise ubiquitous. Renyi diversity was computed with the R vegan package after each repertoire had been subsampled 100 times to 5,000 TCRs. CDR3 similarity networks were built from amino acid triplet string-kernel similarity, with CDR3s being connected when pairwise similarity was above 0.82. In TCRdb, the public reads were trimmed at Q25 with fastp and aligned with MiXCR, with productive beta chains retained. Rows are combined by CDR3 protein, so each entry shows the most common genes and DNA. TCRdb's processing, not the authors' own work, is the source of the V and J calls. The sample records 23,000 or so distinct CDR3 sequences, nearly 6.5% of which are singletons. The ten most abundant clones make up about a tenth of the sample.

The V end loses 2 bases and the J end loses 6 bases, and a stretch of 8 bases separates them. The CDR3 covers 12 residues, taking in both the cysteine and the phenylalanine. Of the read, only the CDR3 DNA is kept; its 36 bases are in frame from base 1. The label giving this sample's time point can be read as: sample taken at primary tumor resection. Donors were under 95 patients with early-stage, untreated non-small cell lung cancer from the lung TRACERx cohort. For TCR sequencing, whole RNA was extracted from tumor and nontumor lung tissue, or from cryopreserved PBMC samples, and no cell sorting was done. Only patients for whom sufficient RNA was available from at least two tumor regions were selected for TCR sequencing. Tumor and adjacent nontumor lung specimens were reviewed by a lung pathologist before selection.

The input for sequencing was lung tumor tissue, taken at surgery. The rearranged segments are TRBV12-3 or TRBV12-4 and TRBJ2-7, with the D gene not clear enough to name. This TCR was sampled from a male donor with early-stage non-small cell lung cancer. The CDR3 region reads CASSLYRGEQYF. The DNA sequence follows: TGTGCCAGCAGTTTATACAGAGGCGAGCAGTACTTC.